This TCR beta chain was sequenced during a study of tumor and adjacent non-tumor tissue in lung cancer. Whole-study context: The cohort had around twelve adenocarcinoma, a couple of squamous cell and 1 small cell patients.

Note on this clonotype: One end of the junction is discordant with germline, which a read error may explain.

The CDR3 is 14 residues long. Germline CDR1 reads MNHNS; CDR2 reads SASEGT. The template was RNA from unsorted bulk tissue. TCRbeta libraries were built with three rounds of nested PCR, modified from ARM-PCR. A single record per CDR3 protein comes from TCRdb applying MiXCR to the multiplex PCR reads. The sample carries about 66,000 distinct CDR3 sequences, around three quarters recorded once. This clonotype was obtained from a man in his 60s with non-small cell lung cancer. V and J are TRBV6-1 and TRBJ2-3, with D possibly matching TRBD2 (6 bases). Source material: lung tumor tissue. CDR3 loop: CVSWLTRRTDTQYF. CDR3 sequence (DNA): TGTGTCAGCTGGTTGACTAGAAGGACAGATACGCAGTATTTT.